Following are 14 T cell receptor beta chains from one sample sequenced in a study of blood T cell repertoires in COVID-19. Produced via immunoSEQ multiplex PCR; TCRdb's table is partial and in-frame only. The sample has a few hundred thousand clones; 85% to 90% are singletons. The sequenced sample consisted of peripheral blood. These receptors were collected from a woman in her 40s who had recovered from COVID-19.

V usage is TRBV7-2 and J usage is TRBJ1-3; D ambiguous. CDR3 size: 16 residues. Between the trimmed V and J ends, which lost 4 bases and 0 bases, there was a span of 13 bases. The germline gives CDR1 SGHTA, CDR2 FQGNSA. CDR3 residues: CASSYRVADSGNTIYF. The DNA of the CDR3 is TGTGCCAGCAGCTACCGGGTCGCAGACTCTGGAAACACCATATATTTT.

This chain links TRBV19 with TRBJ1-1, with 7 positions matching TRBD1. The J segment lost 3 bases and the V segment lost 7 bases, leaving 11 bases of the junction unmatched. Per germline, CDR1 LNHDA and CDR2 SQIVND (reference sequence). This CDR3 has 15 amino acids. The CDR3 DNA is TGTGCCAGTACAGGGGGTGGGGTCGATTACACTGAAGCTTTCTTT. It codes for CASTGGGVDYTEAFF.

The V call is TRBV7-9, the J call TRBJ1-1, with 11 nucleotides matching TRBD1. Trimming took 1 base from V and 1 from J; bases not matched to a gene: 8. This CDR3 has 18 residues. The germline gives CDR1 SEHNR, CDR2 FQNEAQ (reference sequence). The CDR3 loop is CASSLDPGQGGKNTEAFF. The CDR3 DNA reads TGTGCCAGCAGCTTAGACCCGGGACAGGGGGGGAAGAACACTGAAGCTTTCTTT. Full variable domain (outside the CDR3, taken from reference TRBV7-9 and TRBJ1-1): DTGVSQNPRHKITKRGQNVTFRCDPISEHNRLYWYRQTLGQGPEFLTYFQNEAQLEKSRLLSDRFSAERPKGSFSTLEIQRTEQGDSAMYLCASSLDPGQGGKNTEAFFGQGTRLTVV.

This rearrangement joins TRBV11-3 to TRBJ2-5, with D hard to call. This CDR3 spans 14 amino acids. Germline values: CDR1 SGHNT, CDR2 YENEEA. The V end lost 3 bases, the J end lost 2 bases, and 10 bases lay between the germline ends. This CDR3 reads CASSLARKQETQYF. CDR3 bases: TGTGCCAGCAGCTTGGCCCGAAAGCAAGAGACCCAGTACTTC.

CDR3 residues: CASSLDGRLAGGPEETQYF. For the CDR3, the DNA is TGTGCCAGCAGCTTAGATGGAAGACTAGCGGGAGGGCCTGAAGAGACCCAGTACTTC. The chain recombines TRBV11-3 with TRBJ2-5; 14 bases align to TRBD2. CDR1 is SGHNT and CDR2 is YENEEA in the germline V gene. The J segment lost 3 bases and the V segment lost 0 bases, leaving 9 bases of the junction unmatched. The CDR3 is made up of 19 amino acids.

The rearrangement joins TRBV28 to TRBJ1-3; 12 positions match TRBD1. There are 16 residues in the CDR3. CDR1 and CDR2 (germline): MDHEN, SYDVKM. V trimming: 4 bases; J trimming: 2 bases; junction bases outside the gene matches: 3. The CDR3 DNA reads as TGTGCCAGCAGTTGGGACAGGGGGCATACTGGAAACACCATATATTTT. Protein: CASSWDRGHTGNTIYF.

The V call is TRBV19, the J call TRBJ1-2; possible D gene TRBD1, 5 bases. With 7 bases removed from V and 8 bases from J, the gap between germline ends came to 11 bases. The CDR3 sequence is 11 residues long. From germline, CDR1 is LNHDA and CDR2 SQIVND (reference sequence). As DNA, the CDR3 is TGTGCCAGTACAGGGCTGGGAGGCTACACCTTC. Translated, it gives CASTGLGGYTF.

The rearrangement joins TRBV30 to TRBJ1-2; D not certain. The CDR3 length is 10 residues. The V and J ends lost 7 bases and 5 bases respectively, with 8 bases between them. Germline assignment: CDR1 GTSNPN and CDR2 SVGIG (reference sequence). The CDR3 sequence: CASLRYGYTF. DNA for the CDR3: TGTGCCTCCTTACGGTATGGCTACACCTTC.

The chain combines TRBV5-6 with TRBJ2-5; D is possibly TRBD1 (6 bases). This CDR3 is 15 amino acids long. V was pared by 5 bases and J by 3 bases, with 17 bases between. The germline CDR1 and CDR2 sequences are SGHDT and YYEEEE. CDR3: CASRPITYREETQYF. The CDR3 coding sequence is TGTGCCAGCAGACCCATAACATACAGGGAAGAGACCCAGTACTTC. The whole variable domain, remainder taken from reference TRBV5-6 and TRBJ2-5, is DAGVTQSPTHLIKTRGQQVTLRCSPKSGHDTVSWYQQALGQGPQFIFQYYEEEERQRGNFPDRFSGHQFPNYSSELNVNALLLGDSALYLCASRPITYREETQYFGPGTRLLVL.

A word on this clone: An end of the junction differs from the germline gene, which may be a read error. V gene TRBV5-8 combines with J gene TRBJ1-2; D is unresolved. The CDR3 is 13 residues long. The germline CDR1 and CDR2 sequences are SGHTS and YDEGEE. This CDR3 is CTSSSQRNYGYTF. The CDR3, as DNA: TGTACCAGCAGCTCTCAGCGTAACTATGGCTACACCTTC. The whole variable domain, remainder taken from reference TRBV5-8 and TRBJ1-2, is EAGVTQSPTHLIKTRGQQATLRCSPISGHTSVYWYQQALGLGLQFLLWYDEGEERNRGNFPPRFSGRQFPNYSSELNVNALELEDSALYLCTSSSQRNYGYTFGSGTRLTVV.

The chain recombines TRBV6-6 with TRBJ1-4; 8 bases align to TRBD1. The CDR3 loop spans 16 amino acids. V lost 1 base, J lost 8 bases, and 9 bases stayed unmatched. Germline values: CDR1 MNHNY, CDR2 SVGAGI (reference sequence). Here the CDR3 reads CASSYWSGQGAEKLFF. CDR3 nucleotides: TGTGCCAGCAGTTACTGGTCTGGGCAGGGGGCGGAAAAACTGTTTTTT.

The V and J genes are TRBV11-2 and TRBJ1-1; D not resolved. Germline V gene data show CDR1 as SGHAT and CDR2 as FQNNGV. This CDR3 spans 16 amino acids. The germline V and J ends were trimmed by 1 base and 2 bases, with 14 bases remaining between them. The CDR3 nucleotides read TGTGCCAGCAGCTTAGTGAAGAGTAGGACTAACACTGAAGCTTTCTTT. This codes for CASSLVKSRTNTEAFF.

The chain employs TRBV9 and TRBJ2-2, with TRBD1 matching over 7 bases. V lost 4 bases and J lost 6; bases outside the gene matches: 6. The CDR3 is 14 amino acids. From germline, CDR1 is SGDLS and CDR2 YYNGEE. The chain's CDR3 is CASSPTGRAGELFF. The CDR3 DNA is TGTGCCAGCAGCCCGACAGGGCGGGCCGGGGAGCTGTTTTTT.

The V call is TRBV18, the J call TRBJ2-3; the D is unclear. With 2 bases removed from V and 2 bases from J, the gap between germline ends came to 20 bases. Germline loops: CDR1 KGHSH, CDR2 LQKENI. The CDR3 is made up of 18 amino acids. CDR3 sequence reads: CASSPIFLESGDTDTQYF. In nucleotides, the CDR3 is TGTGCCAGCTCACCAATTTTCCTGGAGAGTGGAGACACAGATACGCAGTATTTT.